These T cell receptor beta chains were read from a single sample in a study of CD8 T cells in ankylosing spondylitis. TCRdb passed the 5' RACE reads through MiXCR, listing each CDR3 protein once. The profile shows fewer than 550,000 distinct CDR3 sequences, roughly 5% of them singletons. Sequencing was performed on blood, either unsorted or a sorted T cell fraction (not recorded which). The receptors were gathered from a male donor with ankylosing spondylitis. CDR3s include the opening cysteine and the closing phenylalanine or tryptophan. Fields, in order: V gene, CDR3 protein.

v_gene: TRBV6-2/TRBV6-3; CDR3aa: CASSYGNRQPQHF
v_gene: TRBV5-5; CDR3aa: CASSFFQKPTDTQYF
v_gene: TRBV4-3; CDR3aa: CASSHQNYGYTF
v_gene: TRBV12-3/TRBV12-4; CDR3aa: CASSLVLRGRGGELFF
v_gene: TRBV5-6; CDR3aa: CASSLTGGTNTDTQYF
v_gene: TRBV10-3; CDR3aa: CAISAKGTGGAGSPLHF
v_gene: TRBV6-2/TRBV6-3; CDR3aa: CASSYPTSGRGNTGELFF
v_gene: TRBV20-1; CDR3aa: CSARGPPGRIIYNEQFF
v_gene: TRBV20-1; CDR3aa: CSARGGPGGSSYEQYF
v_gene: TRBV7-9; CDR3aa: CASSLDDTDYEQYF